The T cell receptor (beta chain) described here comes from a study of cytomegalovirus exposure and HLA in healthy donors. This clone was picked up a small number of times. V shed 5 bases and J shed 2 bases, with 11 bases lying between them. The CDR3 runs to 14 residues. Per germline, CDR1 SGHVS and CDR2 FQNEAQ. The PCR contained 60 Vbeta and 13 Jbeta primers. The protocol was immunoSEQ multiplex PCR, while the TCRdb copy is restricted to in-frame clones and leaves out a portion. The table records tens of thousands of clones, 35% to 55% of them present only once. Sequencing used PBMCs. The clonotype was recovered from a woman aged 50 to 60 in good health and CMV-seronegative. This chain links TRBV7-8 with TRBJ2-3, with D possibly matching TRBD1 (5 bases). The CDR3, as DNA: TGTGCCAGCAGCCCTAGGGGCCACACAGATACGCAGTATTTT. Protein product: CASSPRGHTDTQYF.